These 8 T cell receptor beta chains were sequenced from one sample in a study of T cells after yellow fever vaccination. TCRdb analysed the 5' RACE reads with MiXCR anew, one entry per CDR3 protein. The sample shows 600,000 to 750,000 distinct CDR3 sequences, 12% of them seen only once. The specimen comprised PBMCs, sampled on the day of the yellow fever booster vaccination. Every receptor here comes from a man aged 25 to 40 who received the YFV17D yellow fever vaccine.

This clonotype occurred a few times. The rearrangement uses TRBV6-1 and TRBJ2-4, with 8 bases aligning to TRBD2. Trimming cost V 5 bases and J 9 bases; bases outside gene matches: 9. Germline lookup yields CDR1 MNHNS and CDR2 SASEGT. This CDR3 has 14 amino acids. In DNA form, the CDR3 reads TGTGCCAGCAGTCCGCCGGGGGGGTCGTTCATTCAGTACTTC. Amino acid sequence: CASSPPGGSFIQYF.

This clonotype was counted only a few times. The V gene is TRBV7-2, the J gene TRBJ2-1; D is uncertain. This CDR3 has 14 residues. CDR1 is SGHTA, CDR2 FQGNSA, per germline. Trimming left V 1 base short and J 6 bases short, with 10 bases between. This chain's CDR3 is CASSLGLTGNEQFF. CDR3 in DNA: TGTGCCAGCAGCTTAGGACTTACCGGCAATGAGCAGTTCTTC. The complete variable domain, with remaining parts taken from reference TRBV7-2 and TRBJ2-1, reads GAGVSQSPSNKVTEKGKDVELRCDPISGHTALYWYRQSLGQGLEFLIYFQGNSAPDKSGLPSDRFSAERTGGSVSTLTIQRTQQEDSAVYLCASSLGLTGNEQFFGPGTRLTVL.

In this sample, this clonotype turned up many times. The J gene is TRBJ2-3, the V gene TRBV7-2; 12 nucleotides match TRBD2. Germline V gene data show CDR1 as SGHTA and CDR2 as FQGNSA. V shed 5 bases and J 5 bases; nucleotides not matched to a gene: 5. This CDR3 has 15 residues. The CDR3: CASSRLAGVVDTQYF. The CDR3 DNA follows: TGTGCCAGCAGCCGACTAGCGGGAGTGGTAGATACGCAGTATTTT.

The chain links TRBV5-6 to TRBJ2-2; no definite D call. CDR3 length equals 15 residues. The V and J ends lost 1 base and 2 bases respectively, with 9 bases between them. Germline CDR1 is SGHDT and CDR2 is YYEEEE. The CDR3, as DNA: TGTGCCAGCAGCTTGAATAGAGTAAACACCGGGGAGCTGTTTTTT. This sequence encodes CASSLNRVNTGELFF.

The chain has TRBV5-5 and TRBJ2-3; D not resolved. V was cut by 0 bases and J by 5 bases, with 10 bases left in between. Germline loops: CDR1 SGHKS, CDR2 YYEKEE (reference sequence). The CDR3 sequence is 14 residues long. CDR3 loop: CASSLEPALDTQYF. CDR3 nucleotide sequence: TGTGCCAGCAGCTTGGAACCCGCGTTAGATACGCAGTATTTT.

This clonotype was counted only a few times. The chain joins TRBV18 to TRBJ1-2; 9 nucleotides align to TRBD1. This CDR3 contains 15 residues. V lost 3 bases to trimming and J lost 6 bases; unmatched junction nucleotides: 8. From germline, CDR1 is KGHSH and CDR2 LQKENI. The CDR3 DNA sequence: TGTGCCAGCTCACCGCCGGGACAGGGTGTCAATGGCTACACCTTC. As protein: CASSPPGQGVNGYTF.

This clonotype was found a few times. V is TRBV5-4 and J is TRBJ2-3; TRBD2 matches at 7 bases. This CDR3 is 15 amino acids long. Germline CDR1 reads SGHNT; CDR2 reads YYREEE (reference sequence). J lost 2 bases, V lost 4 bases, and 7 bases had no gene match. CDR3 residues: CASSAGTNPTDTQYF. CDR3 coding DNA: TGTGCCAGCAGCGCCGGGACTAACCCCACAGATACGCAGTATTTT.

V and J are TRBV12-3 or TRBV12-4 and TRBJ2-1; the D is unclear. The germline V and J ends were trimmed by 4 bases and 0 bases, with 10 bases remaining between them. The CDR3 is 15 residues long. The CDR3: CASSYTRSSYNEQFF. DNA for the CDR3: TGTGCCAGCAGTTATACTCGGAGCTCCTACAATGAGCAGTTCTTC.